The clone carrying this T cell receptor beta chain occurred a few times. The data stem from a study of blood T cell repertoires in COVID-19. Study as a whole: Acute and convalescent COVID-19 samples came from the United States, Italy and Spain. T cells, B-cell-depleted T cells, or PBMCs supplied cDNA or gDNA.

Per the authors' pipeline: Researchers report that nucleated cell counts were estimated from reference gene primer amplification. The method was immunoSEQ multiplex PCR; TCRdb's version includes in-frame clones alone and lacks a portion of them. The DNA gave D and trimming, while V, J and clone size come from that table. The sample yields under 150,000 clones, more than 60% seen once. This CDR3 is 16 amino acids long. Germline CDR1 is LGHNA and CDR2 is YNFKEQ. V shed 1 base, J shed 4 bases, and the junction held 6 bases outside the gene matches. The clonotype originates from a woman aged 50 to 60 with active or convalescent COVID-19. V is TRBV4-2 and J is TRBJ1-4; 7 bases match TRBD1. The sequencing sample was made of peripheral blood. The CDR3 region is CASSQAQGTSNEKLFF. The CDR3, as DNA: TGTGCCAGCAGCCAAGCACAGGGGACAAGTAATGAAAAACTGTTTTTT.